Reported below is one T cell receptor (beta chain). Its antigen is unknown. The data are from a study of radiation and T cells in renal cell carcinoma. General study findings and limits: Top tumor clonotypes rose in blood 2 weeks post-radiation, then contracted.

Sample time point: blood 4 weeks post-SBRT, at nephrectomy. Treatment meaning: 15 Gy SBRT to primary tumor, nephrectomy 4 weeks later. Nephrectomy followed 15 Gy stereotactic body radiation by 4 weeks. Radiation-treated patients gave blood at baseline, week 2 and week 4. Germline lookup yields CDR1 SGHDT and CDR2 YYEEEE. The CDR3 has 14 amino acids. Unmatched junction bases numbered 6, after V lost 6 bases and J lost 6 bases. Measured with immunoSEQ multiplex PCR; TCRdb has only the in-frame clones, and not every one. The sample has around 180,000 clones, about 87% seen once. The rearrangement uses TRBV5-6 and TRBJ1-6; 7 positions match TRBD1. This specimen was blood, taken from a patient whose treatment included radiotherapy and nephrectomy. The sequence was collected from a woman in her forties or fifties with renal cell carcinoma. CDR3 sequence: CASTRGQRNSPLHF. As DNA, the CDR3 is TGTGCCAGCACCAGGGGACAGCGTAATTCACCCCTCCACTTT.